A selection of T cell receptor beta chains follows, all from one sample in a study of CD8 T cells in ankylosing spondylitis. TCRdb reprocessed the 5' RACE reads via MiXCR and lists one record per CDR3 protein. The sample carries about 750,000 distinct CDR3 sequences, 15% to 20% recorded once. The sequenced sample consisted of blood, either unsorted or a sorted T cell fraction (not recorded which). The receptors were sampled from a male donor with ankylosing spondylitis. Both conserved end residues are part of each CDR3. Fields, in order: clone size, D gene, J gene, V gene, CDR3 length, CDR3 DNA, CDR3 protein. D genes are given only for firm matches. A row's size may be missing; if present it is once, few, many or a size class.

few	.	TRBJ2-5	TRBV20-1	13	TGCAGTGCTAGACGGAGGGGGGGGGAGACCCAGTACTTC	CSARRRGGETQYF
.	.	TRBJ1-1	TRBV6-5	15	TGTGCCAGCACTTTGGGGGACACGCTTCACCAATTAGGGTTCTTT	CASTLGDTLHQLGFF
few	.	TRBJ2-2	TRBV3-1	13	TGTGCCAGCAGCCAAACGAACACCGGGGAGCTGTTTTTT	CASSQTNTGELFF
.	TRBD1	TRBJ1-2	TRBV6-1	14	TGTGCCAGCACCCCAGGGGGGCAGAACTATGGCTACACCTTC	CASTPGGQNYGYTF
.	TRBD1	TRBJ2-2	TRBV20-1	14	TGCAGTGCTAGGCACAGGGGCGACACCGGGGAGCTGTTTTTT	CSARHRGDTGELFF
.	TRBD1	TRBJ2-5	TRBV7-2	14	TGTGCCAGCAGCTTGGACAGGGGGCACGAGACCCAGTACTTC	CASSLDRGHETQYF
once	.	TRBJ2-1	TRBV20-1	13	TGCAGTGCTAGTACTAGAAAAGACAATGAGCAGTTCTTC	CSASTRKDNEQFF
few	.	TRBJ1-3	TRBV29-1	14	TGCAGCGTCATGCAAGAGGGGCCGCAGGATATTCTTTTTTTT	CSVMQEGPQDILFF
.	TRBD1	TRBJ1-2	TRBV12-3/TRBV12-4	14	TGTGCCAGCAGTTTAGAGGGGGCAGACTATGGCTACACCTTC	CASSLEGADYGYTF
few	TRBD2	TRBJ2-1	TRBV3-1	16	TGTGCCAGCAGCCAAGAGCGGGGGGTCTATGGGAATGAGCAGTTCTTC	CASSQERGVYGNEQFF
.	.	TRBJ2-3	TRBV4-3	16	TGCGCCAGCAGCCAGACTAGGGACAGAGAAACAGATACGCAGTATTTT	CASSQTRDRETDTQYF
few	TRBD2	TRBJ2-3	TRBV6-1	15	TGTGCCAGCAGTCCCCGACTAGCCAGCACAGATACGCAGTATTTT	CASSPRLASTDTQYF
many	.	TRBJ1-2	TRBV15	17	TGTGCCACCAGCAAGGGGTCAACCCTAAGTCCTAACTATGGCTACACCTTC	CATSKGSTLSPNYGYTF
.	.	TRBJ2-7	TRBV5-5	14	TGTGCCAGCACTACGGTTGGGGGTTCCTACGAGCAGTACTTC	CASTTVGGSYEQYF
.	.	TRBJ1-4	TRBV6-1	15	TGTGCCAGCAGAGCCTCGGGGGCAACTAATGAAAAACTGTTTTTT	CASRASGATNEKLFF
.	.	TRBJ1-3	TRBV3-1	15	TGTGCCAGCACCCAAGGTCCGAAGCTCGGAAACACCATATATTTT	CASTQGPKLGNTIYF
.	.	TRBJ2-1	TRBV7-9	16	TGTGCCAGCAGCCCCCGGGGGACACCCACCTACAATGAGCAGTTCTTC	CASSPRGTPTYNEQFF
.	.	TRBJ1-1	TRBV7-9	14	TGTGCCAGCAGCAAGTCTTCATCGAACACTGAAGCTTTCTTT	CASSKSSSNTEAFF
.	.	TRBJ2-7	TRBV15	16	TGTGCCACCAGCAGAGATGTTTGGCAGGGGTACGACGAGCAGTACTTC	CATSRDVWQGYDEQYF
many	.	TRBJ1-2	TRBV12-3/TRBV12-4	12	TGTGCCAGCAGTGGACAGAACTATGGCTACACCTTC	CASSGQNYGYTF
.	TRBD2	TRBJ2-1	TRBV20-1	16	TGCAGTGCTAGGATTAGCGGGAGGACCCCCTACAATGAGCAGTTCTTC	CSARISGRTPYNEQFF
few	.	TRBJ2-3	TRBV20-1	13	TGCAGTCCCACGGGGGGCGCTTCAGATACGCAGTATTTT	CSPTGGASDTQYF
.	TRBD1	TRBJ2-1	TRBV7-2	15	TGTGCCAGCAGCTCGACAGGGTTCACCTACAATGAGCAGTTCTTC	CASSSTGFTYNEQFF
few	.	TRBJ2-5	TRBV20-1	15	TGCAGTGCTAGGGGAGGATCAGGGACGGGGGAGACCCAGTACTTC	CSARGGSGTGETQYF
few	TRBD2	TRBJ2-1	TRBV5-1	15	TGCGCCAGCAGCTCCCGGGAGGTCCCCTACAATGAGCAGTTCTTC	CASSSREVPYNEQFF
.	TRBD2	TRBJ2-3	TRBV20-1	12	TGCAGTGGGCGGGGGAACACAGATACGCAGTATTTT	CSGRGNTDTQYF
few	TRBD1	TRBJ1-1	TRBV7-9	15	TGTGCCAGCAGCCACGGGGACAGGCAGAACACTGAAGCTTTCTTT	CASSHGDRQNTEAFF
once	TRBD2	TRBJ2-1	TRBV7-2	13	TGTGCCAGCAGCACCACTAGCGGGAGGACACAGTTCTTC	CASSTTSGRTQFF
few	TRBD2	TRBJ2-1	TRBV7-9	16	TGTGCCAGCAGCCCGGGGGCGGGAGGAATTTACAATGAGCAGTTCTTC	CASSPGAGGIYNEQFF
.	TRBD1	TRBJ2-1	TRBV6-2/TRBV6-3	16	TGTGCCAGCAGTTATCCCGGGACAGGGGAAATCAATGAGCAGTTCTTC	CASSYPGTGEINEQFF
few	.	TRBJ2-7	TRBV5-1	13	TGCGCCAGCAGCTTGGGCCAGCAATACGAGCAGTACTTC	CASSLGQQYEQYF
.	.	TRBJ1-4	TRBV6-5	17	TGTGCCAGCAGTTACGCGCAGGGCTTTGCAACTAATGAAAAACTGTTTTTT	CASSYAQGFATNEKLFF
.	TRBD1	TRBJ1-2	TRBV4-3	15	TGCGCCAGCAGCCAAGGGACCGACAGGGCCTATGGCTACACCTTC	CASSQGTDRAYGYTF
few	TRBD2	TRBJ2-1	TRBV20-1	15	TGCAGTGCTAGAGATCCCAGCGGGGGTTCGAGGGAGCAGTTCTTC	CSARDPSGGSREQFF
.	.	TRBJ1-1	TRBV6-1	15	TGTGCCAGCCATATTAACACCATCCTGAACACTGAAGCTTTCTTT	CASHINTILNTEAFF
.	.	TRBJ2-1	TRBV5-6	15	TGTGCCAGCTCGGACGAACTCAGGTCTAGATCTGGGCAGTTCTTC	CASSDELRSRSGQFF
.	TRBD1	TRBJ1-2	TRBV6-6	12	TGTGCCATGCGGACAGGGCCAGATGGCTACACCTTC	CAMRTGPDGYTF
.	.	TRBJ2-7	TRBV6-5	14	TGTGCCAGCAGTTACAAAAATACCTTCTACGAGCAGTACTTC	CASSYKNTFYEQYF
.	.	TRBJ1-2	TRBV5-5	15	TGTGCCAGCAGCTTGGACGGACAATCCAACTATGGCTACACCTTC	CASSLDGQSNYGYTF
few	.	TRBJ2-1	TRBV9	14	TGTGCCAGCAGCGTAAGTAACACCTACAATGAGCAGTTCTTC	CASSVSNTYNEQFF
many	.	TRBJ2-7	TRBV27	13	TGTGCCAGCAGCCTTCAGGGACCTTACGAGCAGTACTTC	CASSLQGPYEQYF
.	.	TRBJ1-2	TRBV28	15	TGTGCCAGCAGTTCCCTGGGGTCAGGGGACTATGGCTACACCTTC	CASSSLGSGDYGYTF
once	TRBD1	TRBJ1-1	TRBV27	16	TGTGCCAGCAGCCCCCGGGACAGGGGGCTGAGCACTGAAGCTTTCTTT	CASSPRDRGLSTEAFF
.	TRBD2	TRBJ2-1	TRBV19	15	TGTGCCAGTAGTGTCAGCGGGGGGCCCTACAATGAGCAGTTCTTC	CASSVSGGPYNEQFF
few	.	TRBJ1-5	TRBV27	16	TGTGCCAGCAGTCCCCTCGGGGGGCCTGTCAATCAGCCCCAGCATTTT	CASSPLGGPVNQPQHF
many	.	TRBJ1-1	TRBV5-1	13	TGCGCCAGCAGGTTAGGAGGCGACACTGAAGCTTTCTTT	CASRLGGDTEAFF
few	TRBD1	TRBJ2-7	TRBV5-1	15	TGCGCCAGCAGCCTTTGGACAGGATTGGGCTACGAGCAGTACTTC	CASSLWTGLGYEQYF
few	.	TRBJ2-1	TRBV6-4	16	TGTGCCAGCAGTGAAAGGGGGGGGGGCTCCTACAATGAGCAGTTCTTC	CASSERGGGSYNEQFF
many	TRBD1	TRBJ1-2	TRBV4-1	15	TGCGCCAGCAGCCAAGGACAGGGCACTAACTATGGCTACACCTTC	CASSQGQGTNYGYTF
few	.	TRBJ1-4	TRBV4-1	12	TGCGCCAGCAGGGGAGGGAATTCAGAACTGTTTTTT	CASRGGNSELFF